This is a list of T cell receptor beta chains from one sample in a study of cytomegalovirus exposure and HLA in healthy donors. The protocol was immunoSEQ multiplex PCR, while the TCRdb copy is restricted to in-frame clones and leaves out a portion. This sample has approximately 200,000 clones, with 65% to 80% found just once. The sequenced sample consisted of PBMCs. The source is a girl aged 2-10 years in good health and CMV-seronegative. Each CDR3 is given with its conserved first and last residue. D genes are given only for firm matches. The size of a clone is reported for some rows only, either as once, few or many, or as a class for expanded clones.

size	V	D	J	CDR3	DNA
.	TRBV6-5	.	TRBJ2-3	CASSYQEADTQYF	TGTGCCAGCAGTTACCAGGAGGCAGATACGCAGTATTTT
.	TRBV5-4	.	TRBJ2-7	CASSLGRSSPYEQYF	TGTGCCAGCAGCTTGGGGCGGTCTTCTCCGTACGAGCAGTACTTC
.	TRBV29-1	.	TRBJ2-7	CSVDGGHEQYF	TGCAGCGTCGATGGCGGCCACGAGCAGTACTTC
.	TRBV4-1	TRBD2	TRBJ2-3	CASSLRESRTDTQYF	TGCGCCAGCAGCCTGCGGGAGAGTCGCACAGATACGCAGTATTTT
once	TRBV27	TRBD1	TRBJ1-5	CASSLPGQGQPQHF	TGTGCCAGCAGTTTACCGGGACAGGGGCAGCCCCAGCATTTT
.	TRBV2	TRBD1	TRBJ1-4	CASRGRGQRHEKLFF	TGTGCCAGCAGGGGACGGGGACAGAGGCATGAAAAACTGTTTTTT
.	TRBV5-1	.	TRBJ2-7	CASSLEQPYTYEQYF	TGCGCCAGCAGCTTGGAACAGCCTTACACCTACGAGCAGTACTTC
.	TRBV11-2	.	TRBJ1-2	CASSGGGKRQSNYGYTF	TGTGCCAGCAGCGGTGGCGGCAAGCGCCAAAGTAACTATGGCTACACCTTC
.	TRBV4-1	TRBD1	TRBJ1-5	CASGQADRVDNQPQHF	TGCGCCAGCGGCCAAGCGGACAGGGTGGACAATCAGCCCCAGCATTTT
.	TRBV4-1	TRBD2	TRBJ2-7	CASSQGTSALSYEQYF	TGCGCCAGCAGCCAAGGGACTAGCGCTCTCTCCTACGAGCAGTACTTC
.	TRBV7-8	.	TRBJ1-2	CASSLVEGLNYGYTF	TGTGCCAGCAGCTTAGTGGAGGGACTAAACTATGGCTACACCTTC
.	TRBV5-5	.	TRBJ2-2	CASSLWDSGELFF	TGTGCCAGCAGCTTGTGGGACTCCGGGGAGCTGTTTTTT
once	TRBV7-2	.	TRBJ2-5	CASSFRGGGEETQYF	TGTGCCAGCAGCTTTCGAGGGGGGGGAGAAGAGACCCAGTACTTC
.	TRBV29-1	.	TRBJ2-7	CSVDGDKTYEQYF	TGCAGCGTTGATGGGGACAAGACCTACGAGCAGTACTTC
.	TRBV5-6	.	TRBJ2-2	CASRSGQTDTGELFF	TGTGCCAGCAGATCTGGACAGACAGACACCGGGGAGCTGTTTTTT
once	TRBV19	.	TRBJ2-5	CASSGGRGETQYF	TGTGCCAGTTCCGGGGGCAGGGGGGAGACCCAGTACTTC
.	TRBV10-3	.	TRBJ2-2	CAITSDSGNTGELFF	TGTGCCATCACTTCGGATAGCGGTAACACCGGGGAGCTGTTTTTT
.	TRBV9	.	TRBJ2-5	CASSATRGMAGETQYF	TGTGCCAGCAGCGCAACTCGGGGGATGGCGGGGGAGACCCAGTACTTC
.	TRBV30	.	TRBJ2-1	CAATRGGTILWEQFF	TGTGCCGCCACCAGGGGCGGTACCATCCTATGGGAGCAGTTCTTC
.	TRBV9	TRBD1	TRBJ1-4	CASSGGQLNEKLFF	TGTGCCAGCAGCGGGGGACAGCTTAATGAAAAACTGTTTTTT
.	TRBV19	.	TRBJ1-1	CASTGNTEAFF	TGTGCCAGTACGGGGAACACTGAAGCTTTCTTT
.	TRBV29-1	.	TRBJ2-3	CSGGTQQDTDTQYF	TGCAGCGGCGGGACCCAGCAGGACACAGATACGCAGTATTTT